A single sample gave rise to the 32 T cell receptor beta chains below, sequenced in a study of vaccination effects on CD4 cells after COVID-19. The data were produced by immunoSEQ multiplex PCR, yet TCRdb's version contains in-frame clones alone and is incomplete. Altogether around 70,000 clones are present, 70% to 80% being singletons, with the ten largest covering around 2.1%. Subsequent to ten to eleven days of culture, CD4+ T cells were isolated. Their antigens are not known. The sequences come from CD4+ T cells from PBMCs cultured without peptide, collected before COVID-19 vaccination. The receptors were gathered from a human donor who received a COVID-19 vaccine.

The chain couples TRBV7-2 to TRBJ1-2; 9 positions match TRBD1. Germline CDR1 is SGHTA and CDR2 is FQGNSA. The V segment lost 2 bases and the J segment 6 bases; nucleotides outside the gene matches: 7. The CDR3 has 15 amino acids. CDR3 amino acids: CASSLMGQGSHGYTF. The CDR3 region has the DNA TGTGCCAGCAGCTTAATGGGACAGGGATCGCATGGCTACACCTTC.

V is TRBV13 and J is TRBJ2-3, with 11 bases lining up with TRBD1. The CDR3 length is 15 residues. Germline assignment: CDR1 PRHDT and CDR2 FYEKMQ (reference sequence). The V gene end was trimmed by 5 bases and the J gene end by 4 bases; junction bases not matched to a gene: 5. The CDR3 DNA sequence: TGTGCCAGCAGCCAGGACAGGGGGCAGGCAGATACGCAGTATTTT. It yields the protein CASSQDRGQADTQYF.

The chain is built from TRBV6-5 and TRBJ1-5; tentative D call: TRBD1 (6 bases). The CDR3 is made up of 15 amino acids. Between the trimmed V and J ends, which lost 7 bases and 4 bases, there was a span of 17 bases. Germline V gene data show CDR1 as MNHEY and CDR2 as SVGAGI. As DNA, the CDR3 is TGTGCCAGCACTCTGTGGGCAGGGGTTAATCAGCCCCAGCATTTT. Its protein product is CASTLWAGVNQPQHF.

V and J are TRBV18 and TRBJ1-5; unclear D gene. The CDR3 consists of 13 residues. V was trimmed by 3 bases and J by 5 bases, leaving 8 bases between them. CDR1 and CDR2 from the germline V gene are KGHSH and LQKENI. The CDR3 bases are TGTGCCAGCTCACCCGGAGGAGATCAGCCCCAGCATTTT. This encodes CASSPGGDQPQHF.

The genes are TRBV19 and TRBJ1-5, with a weak D call TRBD1 (6 bases). Trimming removed 7 bases from V and 5 bases from J, with 15 bases in between. CDR1 and CDR2 from the germline V gene are LNHDA and SQIVND (reference sequence). The CDR3 has 14 amino acids. This CDR3 is CASKKIGGYQPQHF. The CDR3 DNA sequence: TGTGCCAGTAAAAAGATTGGGGGCTATCAGCCCCAGCATTTT.

The V gene is TRBV20-1, the J gene TRBJ2-1; no definite D call. V lost 3 bases and J 7 bases, leaving 4 bases between the germline ends. The length of the CDR3 is 10 residues. Germline V gene data show CDR1 as DFQATT and CDR2 as SNEGSKA (reference sequence). CDR3 residues: CSASLNEQFF. The CDR3 region has the DNA TGCAGTGCTAGTCTAAATGAGCAGTTCTTC.

The chain recombines TRBV24-1 with TRBJ2-2; 8 nucleotides align to TRBD1. Per germline, CDR1 KGHDR and CDR2 SFDVKD. The ends lost 5 bases at V and 4 bases at J; junction bases unmatched: 5. CDR3 length: 15 residues. This chain's CDR3 is CATSARTGPTGELFF. As DNA, the CDR3 is TGTGCCACCAGTGCCCGGACAGGGCCCACCGGGGAGCTGTTTTTT.

This clone was seen only once. The J gene is TRBJ1-3, the V gene TRBV28; D is ambiguous. Looked up from germline, CDR1 is MDHEN and CDR2 is SYDVKM. CDR3 length: 14 amino acids. Trimming stripped 5 bases from V and 2 bases from J, with 10 bases between. CDR3 amino acids: CASSLRVPGNTIYF. The CDR3 coding sequence is TGTGCCAGCAGTCTCCGGGTACCTGGAAACACCATATATTTT.

The chain has TRBV7-9 and TRBJ1-1; D remains unclear. The V and J ends lost 1 base and 4 bases respectively, with 4 bases between them. The CDR3 covers 12 residues. From germline, CDR1 is SEHNR and CDR2 FQNEAQ (reference sequence). The CDR3 region is CASSLVSTEAFF. CDR3 DNA sequence: TGTGCCAGCAGCTTAGTGTCCACTGAAGCTTTCTTT.

This clone has just one count. The chain recombines TRBV6-2 or TRBV6-3 with TRBJ2-7; 7 positions match TRBD1. The germline CDR1 and CDR2 sequences are MNHEY and SVGEGT. The CDR3 has 15 amino acids. V lost 6 bases, J lost 2 bases, and 10 bases stayed unmatched. The CDR3 nucleotides are TGTGCCAGCAGCTTTGACAGGGTGGCGACCTACGAGCAGTACGTC. It codes for CASSFDRVATYEQYV.

The chain is built from TRBV5-4 and TRBJ1-2; possibly TRBD1 for D (6 bases). CDR3 size: 18 residues. Trimming cost V 0 bases and J 5 bases, with 23 bases left between them. CDR1 is SGHNT, CDR2 YYREEE, per germline (reference sequence). CDR3 DNA: TGTGCCAGCAGCTTGGGGGGGGGCAGGGGCTCCTTCAGTTATGGCTACACCTTC. Translating it yields CASSLGGGRGSFSYGYTF. The full variable domain, completed using reference TRBV5-4 and TRBJ1-2, is ETGVTQSPTHLIKTRGQQVTLRCSSQSGHNTVSWYQQALGQGPQFIFQYYREEENGRGNFPPRFSGLQFPNYSSELNVNALELDDSALYLCASSLGGGRGSFSYGYTFGSGTRLTVV.

This chain joins TRBV12-5 and TRBJ2-3; D not certain. Germline V CDR1 and CDR2: LGHNT, FRNRAP. There are 12 residues in the CDR3. V dropped 7 bases and J dropped 0 bases, with 5 bases sitting between them. The CDR3 nucleotides read TGTGCTAGTGCCGGGAGCACAGATACGCAGTATTTT. Translation gives CASAGSTDTQYF.

V usage is TRBV4-3 and J usage is TRBJ1-1, with a possible D match to TRBD1 (6 bases). This CDR3 is 15 amino acids long. Germline V gene sequence: CDR1 LGHNA, CDR2 YSLEER. V lost 4 bases, J lost 1 base, and 13 bases lay in between. DNA for the CDR3: TGCGCCAGCAGCCGAGGTGACAGGTGGAACACTGAAGCTTTCTTT. As protein: CASSRGDRWNTEAFF.

The V gene is TRBV6-2 or TRBV6-3, the J gene TRBJ1-5; the match to TRBD1 covers 10 bases. V shed 5 bases and J 7 bases; nucleotides not matched to a gene: 14. CDR1 and CDR2 (germline): MNHEY, SVGEGT. This CDR3 has 17 amino acids. The CDR3 spells CASSRAAGQGSWQPQHF. In DNA, the CDR3 is TGTGCCAGCAGTCGCGCAGCGGGACAGGGGTCATGGCAGCCCCAGCATTTT.

The chain joins TRBV19 to TRBJ1-4; D not certain. V gave up 5 bases and J gave up 2 bases, with 9 bases separating them. Germline loops: CDR1 LNHDA, CDR2 SQIVND (reference sequence). The CDR3 sequence is 14 residues long. CDR3 residues: CASSAPGTNEKLFF. CDR3 in DNA: TGTGCCAGTAGTGCCCCGGGTACTAATGAAAAACTGTTTTTT.

As DNA, the CDR3 is TGTGCCAGCAGTCCCCTCCAGACAGGGTCAGAATGGACTGAAGCTTTCTTT. Translating gives CASSPLQTGSEWTEAFF. This chain uses TRBV27 with TRBJ1-1; 7 nucleotides match TRBD1. The CDR3 runs to 17 residues. Germline V gene sequence: CDR1 MNHEY, CDR2 SMNVEV (reference sequence). V was pared by 5 bases and J by 5 bases, with 17 bases of the junction left unmatched.

The gene calls are TRBV30 and TRBJ1-1; D is perhaps TRBD1 (5 bases). The germline gives CDR1 GTSNPN, CDR2 SVGIG (reference sequence). The CDR3 runs to 14 residues. Trimming left V 1 base short and J 1 base short, with 10 bases between. CDR3 bases: TGTGCCTGGAGTGGGGACTTAGCGAACACTGAAGCTTTCTTT. It yields the protein CAWSGDLANTEAFF.

The chain recombines TRBV19 with TRBJ2-5; D is undetermined. The length of the CDR3 is 15 residues. V was shortened by 3 bases and J by 3 bases, with 14 bases between the two germline ends. CDR1 and CDR2 from the germline V gene are LNHDA and SQIVND (reference sequence). The CDR3 region has the DNA TGTGCCAGTAGTATCCCCGTAGGGCAGAAAGAGACCCAGTACTTC. The encoded protein is CASSIPVGQKETQYF.

V is TRBV2 and J is TRBJ1-5, with TRBD1 matching 8 bases. The V gene end was trimmed by 5 bases and the J gene end by 5 bases; junction bases not matched to a gene: 11. The CDR3 runs 16 residues. Germline V CDR1 and CDR2: SNHLY, FYNNEI. In nucleotides, the CDR3 is TGTGCCAGCAGTCGACGGACAGGGACGATAGATCAGCCCCAGCATTTT. Translated: CASSRRTGTIDQPQHF.

This clone has just a few counts. The chain joins TRBV7-2 to TRBJ2-5, with 13 bases matching TRBD2. This CDR3 contains 18 residues. V lost 1 base to trimming and J lost 3 bases; unmatched junction nucleotides: 8. In germline, CDR1 is SGHTA, CDR2 FQGNSA. CDR3 nucleotide sequence: TGTGCCAGCAGCTTAGTTCCCGGACTAGCGGGGGTTAAAGAGACCCAGTACTTC. Translating gives CASSLVPGLAGVKETQYF.

The V gene is TRBV6-4, the J gene TRBJ1-2; D might be TRBD1 (5 bases). V was shortened by 3 bases and J by 1 base, with 9 bases between the two germline ends. CDR3 length: 14 residues. The germline CDR1 and CDR2 sequences are MRHNA and SNTAGT. The CDR3 sequence: CASSDHRINYGYTF. CDR3 coding DNA: TGTGCCAGCAGTGATCACAGGATTAACTATGGCTACACCTTC.

This chain joins TRBV4-3 and TRBJ2-5; 15 positions match TRBD2. Trimming took 6 bases from V and 3 from J; bases not matched to a gene: 8. Germline V gives CDR1 LGHNA, CDR2 YSLEER. CDR3 length: 17 amino acids. In DNA, the CDR3 is TGCGCCAGCAGGGGACTAGCGGGGGGAACTCACAAAGAGACCCAGTACTTC. As protein: CASRGLAGGTHKETQYF.

V usage is TRBV11-2 and J usage is TRBJ2-2, with 7 bases matching TRBD1. Germline lookup yields CDR1 SGHAT and CDR2 FQNNGV. The CDR3 loop spans 15 amino acids. Trimming removed 4 bases from V and 4 bases from J; junction bases left unmatched: 6. CDR3 sequence: CASSWNTGATGELFF. In nucleotides, the CDR3 is TGTGCCAGCAGCTGGAATACAGGGGCCACCGGGGAGCTGTTTTTT.

The chain uses TRBV24-1 and TRBJ1-2; 9 bases match TRBD1. CDR3 length: 15 amino acids. V lost 4 bases to trimming and J lost 5 bases; unmatched junction nucleotides: 7. Germline V gene sequence: CDR1 KGHDR, CDR2 SFDVKD. CDR3 protein: CATSEPGQGVYGYTF. CDR3 in DNA: TGTGCCACCAGTGAACCGGGACAGGGCGTTTATGGCTACACCTTC.

The V call is TRBV18, the J call TRBJ1-1, with 7 positions matching TRBD1. Germline CDR1 is KGHSH and CDR2 is LQKENI. The CDR3 is made up of 12 amino acids. V lost 4 bases and J lost 11; bases outside the gene matches: 7. The CDR3 DNA is TGTGCCAGCTCACTCCGAACAGGGGATGCTTTCTTT. This gives the protein CASSLRTGDAFF.

This clone was seen a few times. The V call is TRBV6-5, the J call TRBJ2-7; maybe TRBD1 (6 bases). This CDR3 is 14 amino acids long. Germline V CDR1 and CDR2: MNHEY, SVGAGI. The V end lost 6 bases, the J end lost 3 bases, and 15 bases lay between the germline ends. The CDR3 DNA sequence: TGTGCCAGCAGAGACCCGGGACATAGCTACGAGCAGTACGTC. Translated, it gives CASRDPGHSYEQYV.

V is TRBV10-1 and J is TRBJ2-3; weak D call: TRBD2 (5 bases). CDR3 length equals 13 residues. Germline values: CDR1 WNHNN, CDR2 SYGVQD (reference sequence). The ends were cut back, 0 bases at V and 6 bases at J, with 7 bases in the middle. As DNA, the CDR3 is TGCGCCAGCAGTGAGTCGACGGGGGATACGCAGTATTTT. This sequence encodes CASSESTGDTQYF.

The chain employs TRBV7-2 and TRBJ2-5; 13 positions match TRBD2. The CDR3 runs 16 residues. V shed 1 base, J shed 7 bases, and the junction held 6 bases outside the gene matches. Germline loops: CDR1 SGHTA, CDR2 FQGNSA. CDR3 nucleotide sequence: TGTGCCAGCAGCTTAGAACTAGCGGGGGGGTATGGGACCCAGTACTTC. Its protein is CASSLELAGGYGTQYF.

The chain carries TRBV5-1 and TRBJ1-2; D may be TRBD1 (6 bases). In germline, CDR1 is SGHRS, CDR2 YFSETQ. This CDR3 has 14 residues. The V and J ends lost 4 bases and 1 base respectively, with 11 bases between them. The CDR3 sequence: CASSREGVNYGYTF. CDR3 in DNA: TGCGCCAGCAGCCGGGAGGGGGTTAACTATGGCTACACCTTC.

This clone was observed once. The V gene is TRBV5-1, the J gene TRBJ2-5, with a weak D call TRBD2 (5 bases). Per the germline V gene, CDR1 is SGHRS and CDR2 is YFSETQ. V lost 0 bases, J lost 4 bases, and 10 bases lay in between. The CDR3 spans 14 residues. The CDR3 DNA reads as TGCGCCAGCAGCTTGGATCGGGGAACAGAGACCCAGTACTTC. Amino acid sequence: CASSLDRGTETQYF.

J is TRBJ1-1 and V is TRBV6-5, with no clear D. Germline V gene lookup returns CDR1 MNHEY and CDR2 SVGAGI. This CDR3 spans 13 amino acids. V was trimmed by 4 bases and J by 2 bases, leaving 8 bases between them. CDR3 loop: CASSFRGNTEAFF. CDR3 DNA: TGTGCCAGCAGTTTTCGGGGAAACACTGAAGCTTTCTTT.

This sequence joins TRBV5-1 and TRBJ1-3; a weak D match, TRBD1 (5 bases). Looked up from germline, CDR1 is SGHRS and CDR2 is YFSETQ. V lost 5 bases and J lost 2, with 23 bases in between. This CDR3 is built from 18 residues. The CDR3 DNA reads as TGCGCCAGCAGTAACAGTCCTCCAGGGTATTCTGCTGGAAACACCATATATTTT. Protein: CASSNSPPGYSAGNTIYF.